The entry below describes one T cell receptor (beta chain). The CDR3 spans 13 residues. CDR1 and CDR2 (germline): SGHRS, YFSETQ. V was clipped by 4 bases and J by 6 bases; unmatched bases: 5. The data originate from a study of blood T cell repertoires in COVID-19. Background on the study: The cDNA or gDNA used as material had been derived from T cells, B-cell-depleted T cells, or PBMCs.

Profiling relied on immunoSEQ multiplex PCR, and the TCRdb table lists in-frame clones only, not all of them. The repertoire holds 180,000 or so clones, with around 87% as singletons. This chain connects TRBV5-1 to TRBJ1-2, with 8 nucleotides matching TRBD1. The receptor's source is a man aged 40-55 years with active or convalescent COVID-19. Material for sequencing was peripheral blood. The CDR3 here is CASSRDRGDGYTF. DNA of the CDR3: TGCGCCAGCAGCCGAGACAGGGGAGATGGCTACACCTTC.